This TCR beta chain was observed in a study of T cells in Graves' hyperthyroidism and ophthalmopathy. This CDR3 contains 16 residues. CDR1 and CDR2 from the germline V gene are SEHNR and FQNEAQ (reference sequence). V was pared by 2 bases and J by 8 bases, with 12 bases of the junction left unmatched. RNA transcripts served as the template for amplifying TCR beta CDR3 regions. The TCR CDR3 first-round RT-PCR relied on the HTBI primer set. TCRdb reprocessed the multiplex PCR reads with MiXCR, giving one entry per CDR3 protein. This repertoire shows more than 350,000 distinct CDR3 sequences, 13% to 15% found once; its top ten account for approximately 19%.

The rearrangement joins TRBV7-9 to TRBJ2-1; 7 nucleotides align to TRBD1. The material sequenced was blood. The sequence was obtained from a woman aged 60-75 years with Graves' ophthalmopathy. DNA of the CDR3: TGTGCCAGCAGCTTACGAGCTCGACAGGGTCGGGATGAGCAGTTCTTC. Amino acid sequence: CASSLRARQGRDEQFF.